This T cell receptor beta chain appears in the sequencing data of a study of T cells in Graves' hyperthyroidism and ophthalmopathy. The CDR3 covers 11 residues. Germline assignment: CDR1 SGHTA and CDR2 FQGTGA. With 8 bases removed from V and 5 bases from J, the gap between germline ends came to 9 bases. Researchers amplified the TCR beta CDR3 regions from RNA transcripts. TCR CDR3 underwent first-round RT-PCR with the HTBI primer set. TCRdb fed the multiplex PCR reads into MiXCR, producing one record per CDR3 protein. The top ten hold 7.5% to 9% of the sample, which has hundreds of thousands of distinct CDR3 sequences, roughly 14% seen once. Diagnosis of hyperthyroidism was new in patients aged 18 to 65, and its duration was under 2 months.

The material sequenced was blood. This receptor was obtained from a woman aged 18 to 35 with Graves' hyperthyroidism. This sequence joins TRBV7-3 and TRBJ2-5; D gene ambiguous. CDR3 amino acids: CASGTRETQYF. The CDR3, as DNA: TGTGCCAGCGGCACAAGGGAGACCCAGTACTTC.